This TCR beta chain was identified in a study of T cells after yellow fever vaccination. This clonotype was detected only a few times. The ends were cut back, 7 bases at V and 4 bases at J, with 19 bases in the middle. The CDR3 is 15 amino acids. Germline loops: CDR1 MNHNS, CDR2 SASEGT. TCRdb reprocessed the 5' RACE reads with MiXCR, giving one entry per CDR3 protein. The table includes about 330,000 distinct CDR3 sequences, 7% to 10% detected once. The material sequenced was PBMCs, taken around 45 days after the first yellow fever vaccination. The receptor comes from a man younger than 35 who received the YFV17D yellow fever vaccine. The chain combines TRBV6-1 with TRBJ2-5; perhaps TRBD2 as D (5 bases). CDR3 loop: CASTQITGILETQYF. In DNA form, the CDR3 reads TGTGCCAGCACTCAAATCACGGGGATCCTAGAGACCCAGTACTTC.